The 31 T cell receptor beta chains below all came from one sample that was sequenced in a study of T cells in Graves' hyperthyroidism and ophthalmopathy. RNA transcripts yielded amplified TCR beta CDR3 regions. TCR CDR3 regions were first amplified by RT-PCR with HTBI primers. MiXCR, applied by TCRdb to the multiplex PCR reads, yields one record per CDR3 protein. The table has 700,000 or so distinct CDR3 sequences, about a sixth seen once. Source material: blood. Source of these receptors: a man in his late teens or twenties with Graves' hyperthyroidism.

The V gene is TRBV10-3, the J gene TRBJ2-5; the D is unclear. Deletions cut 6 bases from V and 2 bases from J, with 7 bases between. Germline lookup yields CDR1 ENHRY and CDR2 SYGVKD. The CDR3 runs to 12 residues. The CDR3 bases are TGTGCCATCAGGGGGTCTCAAGAGACCCAGTACTTC. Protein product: CAIRGSQETQYF.

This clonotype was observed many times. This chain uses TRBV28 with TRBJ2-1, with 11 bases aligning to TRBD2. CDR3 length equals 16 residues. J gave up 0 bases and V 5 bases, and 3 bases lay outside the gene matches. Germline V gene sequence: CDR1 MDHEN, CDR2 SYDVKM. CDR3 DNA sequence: TGTGCCAGCAGTGTTCTAGCGGGAGGCTCCTACAATGAGCAGTTCTTC. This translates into CASSVLAGGSYNEQFF.

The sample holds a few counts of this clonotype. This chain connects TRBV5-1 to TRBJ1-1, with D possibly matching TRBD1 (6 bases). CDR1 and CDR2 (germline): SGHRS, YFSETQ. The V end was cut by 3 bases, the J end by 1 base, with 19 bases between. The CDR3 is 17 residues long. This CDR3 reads CASSYLGQGNGNTEAFF. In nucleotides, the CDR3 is TGCGCCAGCAGCTACCTCGGCCAGGGGAATGGGAACACTGAAGCTTTCTTT.

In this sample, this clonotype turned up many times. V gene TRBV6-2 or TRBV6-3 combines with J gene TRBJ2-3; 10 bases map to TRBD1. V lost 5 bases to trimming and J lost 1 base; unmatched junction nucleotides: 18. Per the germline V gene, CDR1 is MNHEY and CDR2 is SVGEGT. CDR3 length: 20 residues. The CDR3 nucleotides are TGTGCCAGCAGTCGTTCGCCGGGACAGGGGAGCGGGAGCGGCACAGATACGCAGTATTTT. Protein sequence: CASSRSPGQGSGSGTDTQYF.

CDR3 bases: TGCGCCAGCAGCTTCCGGGCAACTAGCACAGATACGCAGTATTTT. Translating it yields CASSFRATSTDTQYF. The chain uses TRBV5-1 and TRBJ2-3; D ambiguous. Trimming stripped 2 bases from V and 0 bases from J, with 10 bases between. The CDR3 runs 15 residues. Per germline, CDR1 SGHRS and CDR2 YFSETQ.

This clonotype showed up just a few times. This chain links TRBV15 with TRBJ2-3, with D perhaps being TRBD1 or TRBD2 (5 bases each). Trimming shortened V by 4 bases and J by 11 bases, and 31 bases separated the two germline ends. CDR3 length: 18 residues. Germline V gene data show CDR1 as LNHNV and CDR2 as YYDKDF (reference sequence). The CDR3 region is CATSTTSDRDPRGEVQYF. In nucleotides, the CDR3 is TGTGCCACCAGCACCACCTCCGACCGGGACCCCAGAGGCGAAGTGCAGTATTTT.

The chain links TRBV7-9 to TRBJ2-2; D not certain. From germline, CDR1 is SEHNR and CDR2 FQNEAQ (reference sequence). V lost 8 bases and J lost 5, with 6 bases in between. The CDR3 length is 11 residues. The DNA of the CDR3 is TGTGCCAGCCACGGGACCGGGGAGCTGTTTTTT. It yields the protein CASHGTGELFF.

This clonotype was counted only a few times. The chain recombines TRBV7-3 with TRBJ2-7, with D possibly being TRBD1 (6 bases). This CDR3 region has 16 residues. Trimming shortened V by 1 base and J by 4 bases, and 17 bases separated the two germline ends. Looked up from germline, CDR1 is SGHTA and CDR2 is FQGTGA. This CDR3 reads CASSLRSGRGSYEQYF. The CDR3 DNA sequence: TGTGCCAGCAGCTTAAGGAGCGGCAGGGGAAGTTACGAGCAGTACTTC.

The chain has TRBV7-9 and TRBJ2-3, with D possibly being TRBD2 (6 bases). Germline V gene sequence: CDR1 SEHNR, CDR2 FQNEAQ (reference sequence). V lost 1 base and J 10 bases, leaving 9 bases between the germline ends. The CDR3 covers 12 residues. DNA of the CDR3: TGTGCCAGCAGCTTAGGTAGGGAGGCGCAGTATTTT. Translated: CASSLGREAQYF.

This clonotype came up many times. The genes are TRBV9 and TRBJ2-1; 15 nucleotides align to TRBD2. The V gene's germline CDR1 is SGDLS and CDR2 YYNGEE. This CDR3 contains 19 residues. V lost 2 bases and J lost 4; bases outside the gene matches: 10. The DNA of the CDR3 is TGTGCCAGCAGCGTCGGATCCGGGACTAGCGGGAGGTTATACAATGAGCAGTTCTTC. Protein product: CASSVGSGTSGRLYNEQFF. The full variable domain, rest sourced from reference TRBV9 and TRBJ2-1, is DSGVTQTPKHLITATGQRVTLRCSPRSGDLSVYWYQQSLDQGLQFLIQYYNGEERAKGNILERFSAQQFPDLHSELNLSSLELGDSALYFCASSVGSGTSGRLYNEQFFGPGTRLTVL.

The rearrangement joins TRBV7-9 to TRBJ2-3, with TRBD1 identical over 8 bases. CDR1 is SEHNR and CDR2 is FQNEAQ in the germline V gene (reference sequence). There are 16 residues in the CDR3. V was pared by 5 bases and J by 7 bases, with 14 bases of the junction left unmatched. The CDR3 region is CASSRPGTGGPNTQYF. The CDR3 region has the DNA TGTGCCAGCAGCCGGCCCGGCACAGGGGGACCTAATACGCAGTATTTT.

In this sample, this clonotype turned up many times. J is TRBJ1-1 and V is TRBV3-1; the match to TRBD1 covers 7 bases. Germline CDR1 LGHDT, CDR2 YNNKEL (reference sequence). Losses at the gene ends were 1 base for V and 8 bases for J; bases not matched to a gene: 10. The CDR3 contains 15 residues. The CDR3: CASSQGPGQTKEAFF. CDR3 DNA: TGTGCCAGCAGCCAAGGTCCGGGACAGACTAAAGAAGCTTTCTTT.

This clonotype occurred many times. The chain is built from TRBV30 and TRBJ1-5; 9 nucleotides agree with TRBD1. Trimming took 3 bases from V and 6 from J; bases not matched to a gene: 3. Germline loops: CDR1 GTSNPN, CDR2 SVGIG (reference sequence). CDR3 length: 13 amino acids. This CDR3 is CAWSTTGGQPQHF. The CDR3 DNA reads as TGTGCCTGGAGCACGACAGGGGGTCAGCCCCAGCATTTT.

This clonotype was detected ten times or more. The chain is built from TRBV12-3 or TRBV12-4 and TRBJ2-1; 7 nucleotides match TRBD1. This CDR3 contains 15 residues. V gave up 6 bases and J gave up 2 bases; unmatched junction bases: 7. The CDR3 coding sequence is TGTGCCAGCAGCGAGGCCGGGACAGCCTACAATGAGCAGTTCTTC. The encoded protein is CASSEAGTAYNEQFF.

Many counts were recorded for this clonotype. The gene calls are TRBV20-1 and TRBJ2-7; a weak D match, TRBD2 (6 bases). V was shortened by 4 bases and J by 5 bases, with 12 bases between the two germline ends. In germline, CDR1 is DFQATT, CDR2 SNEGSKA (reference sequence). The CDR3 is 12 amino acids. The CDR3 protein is CSAIRETHEQYF. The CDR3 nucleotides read TGCAGTGCTATCCGGGAGACCCACGAGCAGTACTTC.

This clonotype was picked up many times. The CDR3 region is CASSSRMGGEQYF. CDR3 nucleotide sequence: TGTGCCAGCAGTTCCAGGATGGGGGGCGAGCAGTACTTC. J is TRBJ2-7 and V is TRBV28, with a possible D match to TRBD2 (6 bases). Trimming removed 4 bases from V and 6 bases from J, with 13 bases in between. Germline V gene data show CDR1 as MDHEN and CDR2 as SYDVKM. This CDR3 contains 13 residues.

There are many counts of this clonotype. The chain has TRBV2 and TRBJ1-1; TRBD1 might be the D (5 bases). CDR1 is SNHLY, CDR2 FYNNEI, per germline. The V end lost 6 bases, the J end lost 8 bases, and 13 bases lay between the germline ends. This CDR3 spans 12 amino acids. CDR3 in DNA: TGTGCCAGCAGGGGGGACGCACGAGAAGCTTTCTTT. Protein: CASRGDAREAFF.

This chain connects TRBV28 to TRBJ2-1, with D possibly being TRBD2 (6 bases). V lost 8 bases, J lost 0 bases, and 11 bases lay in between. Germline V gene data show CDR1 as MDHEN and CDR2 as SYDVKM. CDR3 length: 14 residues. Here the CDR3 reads CASGISGSYNEQFF. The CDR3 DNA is TGTGCCAGCGGCATTAGCGGCTCCTACAATGAGCAGTTCTTC.

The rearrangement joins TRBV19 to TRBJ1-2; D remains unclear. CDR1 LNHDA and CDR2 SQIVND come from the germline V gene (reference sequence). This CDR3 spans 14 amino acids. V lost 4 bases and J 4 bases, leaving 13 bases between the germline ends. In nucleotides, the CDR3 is TGTGCCAGTAGTAAGGCGGGGAGCACCTATGGCTACACCTTC. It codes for CASSKAGSTYGYTF. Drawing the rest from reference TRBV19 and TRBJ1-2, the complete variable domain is DGGITQSPKYLFRKEGQNVTLSCEQNLNHDAMYWYRQDPGQGLRLIYYSQIVNDFQKGDIAEGYSVSREKKESFPLTVTSAQKNPTAFYLCASSKAGSTYGYTFGSGTRLTVV.

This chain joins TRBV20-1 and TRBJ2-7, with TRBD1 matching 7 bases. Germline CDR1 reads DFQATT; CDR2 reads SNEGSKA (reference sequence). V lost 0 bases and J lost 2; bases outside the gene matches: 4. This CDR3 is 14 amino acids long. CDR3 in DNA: TGCAGTGCTAGAGACAAGACAGGGCCCTACGAGCAGTACTTC. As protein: CSARDKTGPYEQYF.

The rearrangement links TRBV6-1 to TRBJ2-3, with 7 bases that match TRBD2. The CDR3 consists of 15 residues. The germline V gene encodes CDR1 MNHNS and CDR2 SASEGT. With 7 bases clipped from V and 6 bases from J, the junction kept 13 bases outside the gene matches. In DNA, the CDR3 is TGTGCCAGCACCCGCCGGGCGGGAGCAGGGGATACGCAGTATTTT. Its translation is CASTRRAGAGDTQYF.

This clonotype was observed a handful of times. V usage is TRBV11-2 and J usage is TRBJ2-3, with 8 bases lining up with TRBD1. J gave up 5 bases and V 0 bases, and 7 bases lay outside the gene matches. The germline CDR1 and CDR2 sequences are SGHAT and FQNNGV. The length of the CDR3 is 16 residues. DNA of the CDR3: TGTGCCAGCAGCTTAGAACACAGGGGGACAGAAGATACGCAGTATTTT. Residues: CASSLEHRGTEDTQYF.

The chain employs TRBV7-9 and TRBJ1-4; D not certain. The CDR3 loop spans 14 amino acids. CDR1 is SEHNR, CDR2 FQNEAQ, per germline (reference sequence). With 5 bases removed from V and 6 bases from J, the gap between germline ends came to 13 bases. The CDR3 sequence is CASSPRRTDEKLFF. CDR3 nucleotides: TGTGCCAGCAGCCCTCGCAGAACAGATGAAAAACTGTTTTTT.

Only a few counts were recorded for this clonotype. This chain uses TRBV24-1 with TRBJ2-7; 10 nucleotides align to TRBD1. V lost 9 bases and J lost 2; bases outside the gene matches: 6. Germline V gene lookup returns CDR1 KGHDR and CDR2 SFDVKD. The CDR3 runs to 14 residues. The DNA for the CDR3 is TGTGCCACCGATGCCGGGACAGGGGCCTACGAGCAGTACTTC. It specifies CATDAGTGAYEQYF.

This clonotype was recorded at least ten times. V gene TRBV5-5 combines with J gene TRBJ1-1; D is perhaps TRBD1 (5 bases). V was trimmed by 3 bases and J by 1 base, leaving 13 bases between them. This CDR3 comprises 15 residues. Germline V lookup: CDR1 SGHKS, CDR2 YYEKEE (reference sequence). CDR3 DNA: TGTGCCAGCAGCTACCGCGCCACAGGGAACACTGAAGCTTTCTTT. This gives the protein CASSYRATGNTEAFF.

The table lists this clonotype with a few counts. The CDR3 sequence: CASSLIDRGVPLHF. CDR3 sequence (DNA): TGTGCCAGCAGTTTAATCGACAGGGGAGTACCCCTCCACTTT. The rearrangement links TRBV12-3 or TRBV12-4 to TRBJ1-6, with 8 bases lining up with TRBD1. With 2 bases clipped from V and 12 bases from J, the junction kept 6 bases outside the gene matches. The CDR3 is 14 amino acids.

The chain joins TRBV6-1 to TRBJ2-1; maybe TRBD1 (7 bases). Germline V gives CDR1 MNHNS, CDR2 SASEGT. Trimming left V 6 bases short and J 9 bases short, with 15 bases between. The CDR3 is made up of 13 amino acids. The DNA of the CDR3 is TGTGCCAGCAGAGGGGGGACAGCCACTGAGCAGTTCTTC. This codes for CASRGGTATEQFF.

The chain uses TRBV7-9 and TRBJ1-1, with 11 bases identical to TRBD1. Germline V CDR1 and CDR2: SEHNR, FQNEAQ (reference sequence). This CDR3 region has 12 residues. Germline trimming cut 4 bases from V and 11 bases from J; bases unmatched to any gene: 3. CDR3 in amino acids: CASSYGTGGAFF. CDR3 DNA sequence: TGTGCCAGCAGCTACGGGACAGGGGGGGCTTTCTTT. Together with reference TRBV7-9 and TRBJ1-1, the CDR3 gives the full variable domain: DTGVSQNPRHKITKRGQNVTFRCDPISEHNRLYWYRQTLGQGPEFLTYFQNEAQLEKSRLLSDRFSAERPKGSFSTLEIQRTEQGDSAMYLCASSYGTGGAFFGQGTRLTVV.

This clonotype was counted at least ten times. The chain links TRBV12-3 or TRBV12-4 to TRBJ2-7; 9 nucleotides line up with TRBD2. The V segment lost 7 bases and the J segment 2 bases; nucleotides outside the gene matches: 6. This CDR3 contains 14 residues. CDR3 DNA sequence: TGTGCCAGCACCTTTAGCGGGAGTCCCTACGAGCAGTACTTC. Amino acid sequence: CASTFSGSPYEQYF.

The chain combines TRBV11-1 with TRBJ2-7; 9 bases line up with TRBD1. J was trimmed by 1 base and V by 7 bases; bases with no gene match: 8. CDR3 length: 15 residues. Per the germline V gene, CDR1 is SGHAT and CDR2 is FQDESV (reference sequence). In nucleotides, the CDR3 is TGTGCCAGCAAATTTGGGACAGGGAGGTCCTACGAGCAGTACTTC. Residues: CASKFGTGRSYEQYF.

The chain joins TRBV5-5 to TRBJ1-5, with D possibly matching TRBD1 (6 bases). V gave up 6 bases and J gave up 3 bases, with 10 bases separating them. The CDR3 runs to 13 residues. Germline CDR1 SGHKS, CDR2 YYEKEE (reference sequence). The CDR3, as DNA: TGTGCCAGCACAGGGGACACCAATCAGCCCCAGCATTTT. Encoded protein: CASTGDTNQPQHF.